Detailed here is one T cell receptor (beta chain). These data come from a study of T-cell memory formation after mild COVID-19. Germline-derived CDR1 and CDR2 are LNHDA and SQIVND (reference sequence). The V segment lost 2 bases and the J segment 7 bases; nucleotides outside the gene matches: 8. This CDR3 is built from 16 residues. Each CDR3 protein is one row after TCRdb ran MiXCR on the 5' RACE reads. Of about 400,000 distinct CDR3 sequences in the sample, approximately 24% were seen once. This sequence was found in an adult woman who had mild COVID-19 (a few samples of this study predate the infection). Cell type and time point are not known. Sample: PBMCs or a T cell subset sorted from them (not recorded which). The chain carries TRBV19 and TRBJ2-1, with TRBD1 matching 10 bases. The CDR3 spells CASSIRQGAASNEQFF. CDR3 in DNA: TGTGCCAGTAGTATAAGACAGGGGGCGGCCTCGAATGAGCAGTTCTTC.